The 5 T cell receptor beta chains reported below all come from one sample, sequenced in a study of cytomegalovirus exposure and HLA in healthy donors. With 60 Vbeta and 13 Jbeta primers, the PCR was carried out. TCRdb's table, derived via immunoSEQ multiplex PCR, lists solely in-frame clones and lacks some. Of 140,000 to 150,000 clones listed, approximately 63% are singletons. Input material: PBMCs. Every receptor here comes from a woman in her sixties in good health and CMV-seropositive.

This clone was recorded once. The chain joins TRBV5-4 to TRBJ1-2; D remains ambiguous. Germline V CDR1 and CDR2: SGHNT, YYREEE (reference sequence). The CDR3 runs to 14 residues. Trimming cost V 4 bases and J 6 bases, with 16 bases left between them. In DNA, the CDR3 is TGTGCCAGCAGCCCCGAGGTGCCGAGGGATGGCTACACCTTC. Protein: CASSPEVPRDGYTF.

This rearrangement joins TRBV28 to TRBJ2-7; 8 bases map to TRBD1. With V trimmed by 4 bases and J by 3 bases, 5 bases remained unmatched. The CDR3 has 14 residues. Germline V lookup: CDR1 MDHEN, CDR2 SYDVKM. This chain's CDR3 is CASSSQGQDYEQYF. The DNA of the CDR3 is TGTGCCAGCAGTTCTCAGGGACAGGACTACGAGCAGTACTTC.

V and J are TRBV19 and TRBJ2-7; 7 bases agree with TRBD1. This CDR3 has 15 amino acids. With 6 bases clipped from V and 1 base from J, the junction kept 9 bases outside the gene matches. The V gene's germline CDR1 is LNHDA and CDR2 SQIVND (reference sequence). For the CDR3, the DNA is TGTGCCAGTAGAAGACGAACGACAGGGTCCTACGAGCAGTACTTC. Its protein is CASRRRTTGSYEQYF.

This clone was found once. This chain connects TRBV9 to TRBJ2-1, with TRBD2 matching 10 bases. Germline V CDR1 and CDR2: SGDLS, YYNGEE. The J segment lost 3 bases and the V segment lost 3 bases, leaving 3 bases of the junction unmatched. This CDR3 has 15 amino acids. The CDR3 is CASSESGRDYNEQFF. Written as DNA, the CDR3 is TGTGCCAGCAGCGAGAGCGGGAGGGACTACAATGAGCAGTTCTTC.

This chain connects TRBV9 to TRBJ2-1; 12 nucleotides agree with TRBD1. Germline trimming cut 3 bases from V and 7 bases from J; bases unmatched to any gene: 5. The CDR3 covers 15 residues. Germline lookup yields CDR1 SGDLS and CDR2 YYNGEE. Here the CDR3 reads CASSGGQGAWNEQFF. The DNA of the CDR3 is TGTGCCAGCAGCGGGGGACAGGGGGCCTGGAATGAGCAGTTCTTC.